These T cell receptor beta chains were read from a single sample in a study of T cell responses to AZD1222 COVID-19 vaccine. The method was immunoSEQ multiplex PCR; TCRdb's version includes in-frame clones alone and lacks a portion of them. The sample has tens of thousands of clones, about 85% seen once. This sample comprised peripheral blood, obtained on day 0 of AZD1222 vaccination. The receptors derive from an adult in good health. Both conserved end residues are part of each CDR3. D genes are given only for firm matches.

j_call | cdr3_length | d_call | v_call | cdr3_aa | cdr3_nt
TRBJ1-2 | 18 | . | TRBV3-1/TRBV3-2 | CASSDLGTIAGGTYGYTF | TGTGCCAGCAGCGACCTCGGGACGATCGCCGGGGGTACCTATGGCTACACCTTC
TRBJ2-7 | 11 | . | TRBV3-1/TRBV3-2 | CASSQAHEQYF | TGTGCCAGCAGCCAAGCCCACGAGCAGTACTTC
TRBJ1-6 | 15 | . | TRBV7-6 | CASSQGAGTSSPLHF | TGTGCCAGCAGCCAAGGGGCAGGGACGAGTTCACCCCTCCACTTT
TRBJ1-3 | 17 | TRBD1 | TRBV7-3 | CASSLGDSVHPRSTIYF | TGTGCCAGCAGCTTGGGGGACAGTGTTCATCCCCGAAGCACCATATATTTT
TRBJ2-7 | 13 | . | TRBV6-5 | CASRMGGGYEQYF | TGTGCCAGCAGGATGGGTGGGGGCTACGAGCAGTACTTC
TRBJ1-2 | 11 | . | TRBV28 | CASSGVYGYTF | TGTGCCAGCAGTGGGGTCTATGGCTACACCTTC
TRBJ2-1 | 16 | TRBD2 | TRBV5-6 | CASSLPGLASYNEQFF | TGTGCCAGCAGCTTGCCCGGACTAGCGTCCTACAATGAGCAGTTCTTC
TRBJ1-6 | 14 | TRBD1 | TRBV6-5 | CASSWDSINSPLHF | TGTGCCAGCAGTTGGGACAGTATTAATTCACCCCTCCACTTT
TRBJ2-1 | 14 | . | TRBV24-1 | CATSGSQTGNEQFF | TGTGCCACCAGTGGGTCTCAGACAGGTAATGAGCAGTTCTTC
TRBJ2-5 | 15 | TRBD1 | TRBV5-1 | CASSWLWDRGETQYF | TGCGCCAGCAGCTGGCTCTGGGACAGGGGAGAGACCCAGTACTTC
TRBJ2-7 | 16 | . | TRBV11-2 | CASSSIRDIARYEQYF | TGTGCCAGCAGCTCGATCCGGGACATCGCACGCTACGAGCAGTACTTC
TRBJ2-7 | 15 | . | TRBV6-5 | CASSYSKAGFYEQYF | TGTGCCAGCAGTTACTCGAAGGCGGGATTCTACGAGCAGTACTTC
TRBJ1-1 | 13 | . | TRBV6-5 | CASSSSSDREAFF | TGTGCCAGCAGTTCCTCATCCGACAGGGAAGCTTTCTTT